The next 19 T cell receptor beta chains were all read from a single sample in a study of blood T cell repertoires in COVID-19. TCRdb keeps only in-frame clones here, not all; method: immunoSEQ multiplex PCR. The data show 450,000 or so clones, about 91% seen once. The sequenced material came from peripheral blood. The source is a man in his late teens or twenties with COVID-19, enrolled during active disease.

This chain connects TRBV7-8 to TRBJ1-3; D gene unclear. The germline V gene encodes CDR1 SGHVS and CDR2 FQNEAQ. Trimming pared 1 base from V and 2 bases from J, leaving 6 bases between. The CDR3 sequence is 14 residues long. For the CDR3, the DNA is TGTGCCAGCAGCTTAGGCGGGGCTGGAAACACCATATATTTT. It is translated as CASSLGGAGNTIYF.

This clone was recorded only once. The J gene is TRBJ1-5, the V gene TRBV5-1, with D unclear. Per germline, CDR1 SGHRS and CDR2 YFSETQ. The CDR3 contains 14 residues. The ends were cut back, 1 base at V and 7 bases at J, with 12 bases in the middle. CDR3 region: CASSLFDGGQPQHF. CDR3 coding DNA: TGCGCCAGCAGCTTGTTTGACGGAGGACAGCCCCAGCATTTT.

This sequence joins TRBV5-5 and TRBJ1-6; TRBD1 agrees at 8 bases. Per the germline V gene, CDR1 is SGHKS and CDR2 is YYEKEE (reference sequence). The CDR3 contains 15 residues. V was clipped by 2 bases and J by 8 bases; unmatched bases: 6. CDR3 in amino acids: CASSFSDREYSPLHF. In DNA form, the CDR3 reads TGTGCCAGCAGCTTTTCGGACAGGGAATATTCACCCCTCCACTTT.

The chain employs TRBV4-1 and TRBJ1-4; a possible D gene is TRBD1 (6 bases). The CDR3 has 16 amino acids. V lost 3 bases and J 6 bases, leaving 17 bases between the germline ends. Looked up from germline, CDR1 is MGHRA and CDR2 is YSYEKL. Here the CDR3 DNA reads TGCGCCAGCAGCCATCGCCCTACAGGGAGTGATGAAAAACTGTTTTTT. Amino acid sequence: CASSHRPTGSDEKLFF.

The chain uses TRBV9 and TRBJ1-2; possible D gene TRBD1, 6 bases. The germline V gene encodes CDR1 SGDLS and CDR2 YYNGEE. V dropped 0 bases and J dropped 4 bases, with 13 bases sitting between them. CDR3 length equals 15 residues. CDR3 sequence: CASSVDLGQFYGYTF. The CDR3 region has the DNA TGTGCCAGCAGCGTAGATTTAGGACAGTTCTATGGCTACACCTTC.

The CDR3 loop is CASSTPQGAQDGYTF. CDR3 coding DNA: TGTGCCAGCAGTACCCCACAGGGGGCGCAGGATGGCTACACCTTC. The chain employs TRBV6-5 and TRBJ1-2; 9 bases are a match to TRBD1. V shed 5 bases, J shed 6 bases, and the junction held 10 bases outside the gene matches. This CDR3 is built from 15 residues. Germline loops: CDR1 MNHEY, CDR2 SVGAGI.

The chain combines TRBV6-5 with TRBJ2-3; weak D call: TRBD1 (5 bases). The CDR3 is 13 residues long. Trimming took off 6 bases at V and 3 bases at J, with 10 bases between the two ends. Germline V gene data show CDR1 as MNHEY and CDR2 as SVGAGI. CDR3 DNA sequence: TGTGCCAGCAGAGGGGCTGGGACAGATACGCAGTATTTT. Protein: CASRGAGTDTQYF.

V is TRBV2 and J is TRBJ2-6; a possible D gene is TRBD1 (6 bases). Germline V gene sequence: CDR1 SNHLY, CDR2 FYNNEI. The CDR3 is 16 residues long. V was trimmed by 0 bases and J by 3 bases, leaving 9 bases between them. The CDR3, as DNA: TGTGCCAGCAGTGAAGCCCCAGGGGATGGGGCCAACGTCCTGACTTTC. It codes for CASSEAPGDGANVLTF.

V gene TRBV7-9 combines with J gene TRBJ1-5; TRBD1 is a possible D gene (6 bases). The CDR3 consists of 14 residues. Per the germline V gene, CDR1 is SEHNR and CDR2 is FQNEAQ (reference sequence). V gave up 5 bases and J gave up 6 bases, with 14 bases separating them. This chain's CDR3 is CASSKAGDVQPQHF. DNA of the CDR3: TGTGCCAGCAGCAAGGCAGGGGACGTTCAGCCCCAGCATTTT.

The chain employs TRBV2 and TRBJ2-7, with 7 bases aligning to TRBD2. CDR1 is SNHLY, CDR2 FYNNEI, per germline. The CDR3 consists of 15 residues. V dropped 3 bases and J dropped 6; count of bases not matched to a gene: 11. The CDR3 DNA follows: TGTGCCAGCAGTGACGGGCTGGGCGGGAGTGGCGAGCAGTACTTC. This gives the protein CASSDGLGGSGEQYF.

The chain uses TRBV27 and TRBJ2-5; 9 bases match TRBD1. CDR1 MNHEY and CDR2 SMNVEV come from the germline V gene (reference sequence). The CDR3 runs 16 residues. The ends lost 3 bases at V and 7 bases at J; junction bases unmatched: 12. This CDR3 reads CASSFYNPTGGATQYF. The CDR3 bases are TGTGCCAGCAGTTTCTATAACCCGACAGGGGGTGCGACCCAGTACTTC.

The chain carries TRBV11-2 and TRBJ1-6; D is perhaps TRBD1 (5 bases). CDR3 size: 13 residues. Germline CDR1 is SGHAT and CDR2 is FQNNGV. V lost 5 bases, J lost 11 bases, and 13 bases lay in between. CDR3 sequence reads: CASSDSPGAPLHF. As DNA, the CDR3 is TGTGCCAGCAGCGACAGTCCGGGAGCACCCCTCCACTTT.

The rearrangement joins TRBV7-8 to TRBJ2-3, with TRBD1 matching over 9 bases. With V trimmed by 6 bases and J by 4 bases, 5 bases remained unmatched. This CDR3 has 14 residues. CDR1 SGHVS and CDR2 FQNEAQ come from the germline V gene. The CDR3 DNA reads as TGTGCCAGCAGTGACAGGGGGAACGCAGATACGCAGTATTTT. Encoded protein: CASSDRGNADTQYF. The entire variable domain, with the rest obtained from reference TRBV7-8 and TRBJ2-3, is as follows: GAGVSQSPRYKVAKRGQDVALRCDPISGHVSLFWYQQALGQGPEFLTYFQNEAQLDKSGLPSDRFFAERPEGSVSTLKIQRTQQEDSAVYLCASSDRGNADTQYFGPGTRLTVL.

V and J are TRBV4-1 and TRBJ1-3, with D perhaps TRBD1 (5 bases). V dropped 6 bases and J dropped 0 bases, with 12 bases sitting between them. The CDR3 is 15 amino acids. Germline assignment: CDR1 MGHRA and CDR2 YSYEKL. CDR3: CASSPGPISGNTIYF. CDR3 nucleotide sequence: TGCGCCAGCAGTCCAGGGCCTATCTCTGGAAACACCATATATTTT.

The chain employs TRBV5-1 and TRBJ2-6; a possible D gene is TRBD1 (5 bases). The germline gives CDR1 SGHRS, CDR2 YFSETQ. Trimming pared 1 base from V and 4 bases from J, leaving 12 bases between. This CDR3 has 16 residues. The CDR3 sequence: CASSLSLGAGANVLTF. The CDR3 DNA is TGCGCCAGCAGCTTGAGTCTAGGGGCCGGGGCCAACGTCCTGACTTTC.

V usage is TRBV5-8 and J usage is TRBJ1-5; no clear D gene. Trimming cost V 0 bases and J 0 bases, with 7 bases left between them. This CDR3 spans 15 amino acids. Germline CDR1 is SGHTS and CDR2 is YDEGEE. CDR3 protein: CASSLDGYSNQPQHF. Here the CDR3 DNA reads TGTGCCAGCAGCTTGGACGGTTATAGCAATCAGCCCCAGCATTTT.

V usage is TRBV12-3 or TRBV12-4 and J usage is TRBJ1-1; no definite D call. Trimming left V 3 bases short and J 0 bases short, with 5 bases between. CDR3 length: 13 residues. CDR3 region: CASSLGMNTEAFF. CDR3 DNA: TGTGCCAGCAGTTTGGGCATGAACACTGAAGCTTTCTTT.

The rearrangement joins TRBV27 to TRBJ2-4, with D possibly being TRBD2 (7 bases). The germline CDR1 and CDR2 sequences are MNHEY and SMNVEV (reference sequence). This CDR3 contains 16 residues. V lost 3 bases, J lost 2 bases, and 14 bases lay in between. Written as DNA, the CDR3 is TGTGCCAGCAGTTTGGGGGGGCTGCCGACCAAAAACATTCAGTACTTC. Encoded protein: CASSLGGLPTKNIQYF.

The chain joins TRBV5-4 to TRBJ2-7; TRBD1 matches at 8 bases. CDR3 length: 14 amino acids. Trimming cost V 4 bases and J 3 bases; bases outside gene matches: 6. CDR1 and CDR2 from the germline V gene are SGHNT and YYREEE (reference sequence). CDR3 DNA sequence: TGTGCCAGCAGCAGGGACAGGTCCCACTACGAGCAGTACTTC. It codes for CASSRDRSHYEQYF.